Given below is one T cell receptor (beta chain) in context. Antigen: not known. These data come from a study of blood T cells in healthy people across ages. Study findings and constraints: Diversity estimates drawn from one million T cells were deemed underestimates. Unsorted PBMCs blocked a conclusive comparison of naive and antigen-experienced cells. Versus aged donors, long-lived donors had higher diversity and more naive CD4+ cells.

Using a J-beta primer mix together with a sample-barcoded 5' primer, a second PCR was run for about 7 to 12 cycles. Paired-end reads containing CDR3 totaled no fewer than 2.5 million for each sample. TCRdb re-called the 5' RACE reads through MiXCR, storing one row per CDR3 protein. The sample holds some 700,000 distinct CDR3 sequences, approximately 39% seen once. With 7 bases removed from V and 0 bases from J, the gap between germline ends came to 16 bases. Germline V gene sequence: CDR1 SQVTM, CDR2 ANQGSEA. This CDR3 has 14 amino acids. Sequenced input: blood. The sequence was obtained from a woman aged 55-69 years in good health. V gene TRBV29-1 combines with J gene TRBJ2-7; D assignment may be TRBD1 or TRBD2 (6 bases each). The CDR3 protein is CSAARGPNSYEQYF. The CDR3 DNA reads as TGCAGCGCCGCTCGGGGGCCGAACTCCTACGAGCAGTACTTC.